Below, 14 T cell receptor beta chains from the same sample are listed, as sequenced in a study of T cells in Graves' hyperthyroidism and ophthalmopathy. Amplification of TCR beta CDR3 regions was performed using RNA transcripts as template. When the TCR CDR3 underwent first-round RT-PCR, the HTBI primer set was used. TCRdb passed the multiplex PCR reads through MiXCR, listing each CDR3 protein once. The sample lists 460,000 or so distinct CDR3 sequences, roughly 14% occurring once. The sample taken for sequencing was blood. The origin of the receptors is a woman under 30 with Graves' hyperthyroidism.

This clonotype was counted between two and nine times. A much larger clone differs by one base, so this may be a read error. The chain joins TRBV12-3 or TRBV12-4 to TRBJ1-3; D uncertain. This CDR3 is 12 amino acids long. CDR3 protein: CVSSLRGNTIYF. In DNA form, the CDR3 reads TGTGTCAGCAGTTTGCGCGGAAACACCATATATTTT.

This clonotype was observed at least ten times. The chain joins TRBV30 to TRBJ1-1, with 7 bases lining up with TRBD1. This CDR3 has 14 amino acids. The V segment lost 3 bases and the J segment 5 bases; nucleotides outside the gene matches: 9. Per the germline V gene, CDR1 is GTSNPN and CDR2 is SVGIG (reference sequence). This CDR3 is CAWRGQGVGTEAFF. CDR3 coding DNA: TGTGCCTGGAGGGGGCAGGGGGTAGGAACTGAAGCTTTCTTT.

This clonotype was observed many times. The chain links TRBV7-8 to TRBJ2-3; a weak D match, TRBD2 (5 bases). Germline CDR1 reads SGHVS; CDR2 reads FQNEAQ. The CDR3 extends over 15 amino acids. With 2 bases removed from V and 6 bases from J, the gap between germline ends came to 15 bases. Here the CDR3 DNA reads TGTGCCAGCAGCTTAAGGACGCGGCGCGGGGATACGCAGTATTTT. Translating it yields CASSLRTRRGDTQYF.

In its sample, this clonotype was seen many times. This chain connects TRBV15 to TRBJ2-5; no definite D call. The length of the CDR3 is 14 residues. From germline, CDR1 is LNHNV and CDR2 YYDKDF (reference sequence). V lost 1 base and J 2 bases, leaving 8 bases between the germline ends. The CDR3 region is CATSRVLSQETQYF. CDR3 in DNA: TGTGCCACCAGCAGAGTGCTCAGTCAAGAGACCCAGTACTTC. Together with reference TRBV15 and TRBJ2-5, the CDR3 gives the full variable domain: DAMVIQNPRYQVTQFGKPVTLSCSQTLNHNVMYWYQQKSSQAPKLLFHYYDKDFNNEADTPDNFQSRRPNTSFCFLDIRSPGLGDTAMYLCATSRVLSQETQYFGPGTRLLVL.

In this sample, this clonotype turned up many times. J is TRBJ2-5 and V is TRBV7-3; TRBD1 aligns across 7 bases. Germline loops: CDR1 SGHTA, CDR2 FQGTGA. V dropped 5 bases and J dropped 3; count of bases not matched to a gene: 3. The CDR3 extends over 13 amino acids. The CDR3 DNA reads TGTGCCAGCAGCCCGCAGGGGGAAGAGACCCAGTACTTC. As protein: CASSPQGEETQYF.

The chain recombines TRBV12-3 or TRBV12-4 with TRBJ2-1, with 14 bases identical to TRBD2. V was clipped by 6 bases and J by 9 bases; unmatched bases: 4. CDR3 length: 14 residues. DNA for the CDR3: TGTGCCAGCAGCCCGACTAGCGGGAGGGTTGAGCAGTTCTTC. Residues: CASSPTSGRVEQFF.

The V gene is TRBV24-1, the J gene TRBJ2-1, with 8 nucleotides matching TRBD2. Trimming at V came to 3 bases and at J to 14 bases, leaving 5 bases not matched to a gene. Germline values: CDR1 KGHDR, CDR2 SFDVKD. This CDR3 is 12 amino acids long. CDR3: CATSDGTRGEFF. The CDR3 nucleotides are TGTGCCACCAGTGATGGGACTAGAGGGGAGTTCTTC.

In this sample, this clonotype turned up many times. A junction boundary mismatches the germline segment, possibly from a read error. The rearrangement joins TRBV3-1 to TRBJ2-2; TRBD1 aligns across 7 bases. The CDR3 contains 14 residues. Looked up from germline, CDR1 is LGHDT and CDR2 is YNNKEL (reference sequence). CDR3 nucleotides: TGTGCCAGCAGGCAAGCAGGGGGCACCGGGGAGCTGTTTTTT. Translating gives CASRQAGGTGELFF.

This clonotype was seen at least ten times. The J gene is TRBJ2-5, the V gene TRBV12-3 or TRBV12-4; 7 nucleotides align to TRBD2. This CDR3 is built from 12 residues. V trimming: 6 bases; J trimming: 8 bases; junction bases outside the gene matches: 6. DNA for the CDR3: TGTGCCAGCAGCTCTCCGGGGGGTACCCAGTACTTC. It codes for CASSSPGGTQYF.

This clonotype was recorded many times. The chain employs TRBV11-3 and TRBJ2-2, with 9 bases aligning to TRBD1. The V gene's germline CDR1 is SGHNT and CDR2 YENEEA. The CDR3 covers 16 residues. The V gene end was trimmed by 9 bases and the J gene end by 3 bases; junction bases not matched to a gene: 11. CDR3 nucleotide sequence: TGTGCCAGTTACTCCAGGACAGGGGCCTACACCGGGGAGCTGTTTTTT. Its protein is CASYSRTGAYTGELFF.

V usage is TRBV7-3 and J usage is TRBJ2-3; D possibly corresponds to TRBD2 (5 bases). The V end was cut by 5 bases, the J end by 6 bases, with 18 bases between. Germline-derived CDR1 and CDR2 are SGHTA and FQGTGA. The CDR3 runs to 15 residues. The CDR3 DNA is TGTGCCAGCAGCCCCGAGACTACGTCTTGGGATACGCAGTATTTT. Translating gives CASSPETTSWDTQYF.

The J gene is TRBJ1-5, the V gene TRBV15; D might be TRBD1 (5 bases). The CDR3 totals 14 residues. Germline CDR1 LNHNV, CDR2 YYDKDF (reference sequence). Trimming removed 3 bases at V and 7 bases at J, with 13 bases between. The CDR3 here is CATSSRPGGQPQHF. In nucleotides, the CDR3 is TGTGCCACCAGCAGTCGGCCGGGGGGGCAGCCCCAGCATTTT.

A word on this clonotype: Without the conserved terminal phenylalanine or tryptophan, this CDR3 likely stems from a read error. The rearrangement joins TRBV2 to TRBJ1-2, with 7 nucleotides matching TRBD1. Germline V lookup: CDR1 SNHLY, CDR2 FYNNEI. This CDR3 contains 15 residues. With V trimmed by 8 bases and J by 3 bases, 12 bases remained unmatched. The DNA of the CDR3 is TGTGCCAGCGAAGAGACAGGGCGGACCGACTATGGCTACACCCTC. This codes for CASEETGRTDYGYTL.

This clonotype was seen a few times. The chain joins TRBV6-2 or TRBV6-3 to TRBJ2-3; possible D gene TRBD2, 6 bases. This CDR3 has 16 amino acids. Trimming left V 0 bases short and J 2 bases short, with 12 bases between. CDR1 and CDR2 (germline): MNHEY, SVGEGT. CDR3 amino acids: CASSYSTGLYTDTQYF. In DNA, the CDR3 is TGTGCCAGCAGTTACTCGACGGGACTCTACACAGATACGCAGTATTTT.